This T cell receptor beta chain was identified in a study of blood T cell repertoires in COVID-19. The overall study: Samples came from the United States, Italy and Spain, spanning acute and convalescent COVID-19.

This CDR3 contains 20 residues. CDR1 is MDHEN and CDR2 is SYDVKM in the germline V gene. V shed 1 base and J 6 bases; nucleotides not matched to a gene: 19. Source study methods: How many nucleated cells were present was estimated from reference gene primer amplification. Sequenced by immunoSEQ multiplex PCR; TCRdb stores in-frame clones only, minus some. That table gives V, J and clone size, and the DNA gave D and trimming. The repertoire holds some 350,000 clones, with more than 75% as singletons. Input material: peripheral blood. The sequence derives from a human donor in a cohort sampled during active COVID-19. V usage is TRBV28 and J usage is TRBJ1-5; 9 nucleotides line up with TRBD1. DNA for the CDR3: TGTGCCAGCAGTTTATATTTTTGGGTAGGACCGGGACAGGGTGTTCAGCCCCAGCATTTT. It specifies CASSLYFWVGPGQGVQPQHF.